The 5 T cell receptor beta chains in this list originate from one sample, sequenced in a study of OX40 agonist ivuxolimab in advanced cancers. This table comes from immunoSEQ multiplex PCR, and its TCRdb copy is limited to in-frame clones, with some not included. Here the sample spans about 19,000 clones, approximately 77% being singletons. The material was CD4+ or CD8+ T cells sorted from blood, obtained in a trial of the OX40 agonist ivuxolimab. The receptor source for this set is an adult with an advanced solid tumor such as melanoma, head and neck, liver or kidney cancer.

The chain is built from TRBV5-6 and TRBJ2-7, with 8 bases fitting TRBD1. CDR1 is SGHDT and CDR2 is YYEEEE in the germline V gene. The J segment lost 6 bases and the V segment lost 0 bases, leaving 5 bases of the junction unmatched. This CDR3 spans 14 amino acids. CDR3 DNA: TGTGCCAGCAGCTTGGTCCAGGGGGCCTCCGAGCAGTACTTC. It translates to CASSLVQGASEQYF.

This clone has just a few counts. The chain combines TRBV4-3 with TRBJ1-6, with 7 positions matching TRBD1. The CDR3 totals 17 residues. J gave up 6 bases and V 4 bases, and 12 bases lay outside the gene matches. Germline CDR1 and CDR2: LGHNA and YSLEER. Here the CDR3 reads CASSRKQGQLGNSPLHF. DNA of the CDR3: TGCGCCAGCAGCCGGAAACAGGGACAGCTGGGTAATTCACCCCTCCACTTT.

The chain carries TRBV9 and TRBJ2-2; D uncertain. Trimming pared 3 bases from V and 1 base from J, leaving 7 bases between. CDR1 is SGDLS and CDR2 is YYNGEE in the germline V gene. The length of the CDR3 is 14 residues. The CDR3: CASSGTGNTGELFF. DNA of the CDR3: TGTGCCAGCAGCGGTACGGGGAACACCGGGGAGCTGTTTTTT.

The chain links TRBV7-6 to TRBJ2-2; 7 nucleotides align to TRBD2. The germline V gene encodes CDR1 SGHVS and CDR2 FNYEAQ. V trimming: 4 bases; J trimming: 5 bases; junction bases outside the gene matches: 13. The CDR3 is 17 amino acids. CDR3 protein: CASSSDPSGGFTGELFF. Written as DNA, the CDR3 is TGTGCCAGCAGCTCGGACCCATCGGGAGGATTTACCGGGGAGCTGTTTTTT.

The rearrangement joins TRBV9 to TRBJ1-2; 8 bases align to TRBD1. With 0 bases clipped from V and 5 bases from J, the junction kept 9 bases outside the gene matches. The CDR3 consists of 16 residues. Germline lookup yields CDR1 SGDLS and CDR2 YYNGEE. DNA of the CDR3: TGTGCCAGCAGCGTAGATCGGCAGGGGGCTGGGTATGGCTACACCTTC. Residues: CASSVDRQGAGYGYTF.